This TCR beta chain derives from a study of T cell responses to AZD1222 COVID-19 vaccine. Regarding the study as a whole: Recipients of AZD1222 seropositive at baseline numbered only 5 to 7. It should be noted that donors were predominantly white British and more often female, and clonal diversity was possibly underestimated. CD4 TCRs associated with vaccination spanned spike, dominating at 160-218 and 743-854.

The CDR3 is 15 residues long. The germline V gene has CDR1 LNHNV and CDR2 YYDKDF (reference sequence). Trimming removed 2 bases from V and 5 bases from J; junction bases left unmatched: 5. Some clones are missing from TCRdb's copy, which holds only in-frame ones; the method was immunoSEQ multiplex PCR. This table has fewer than 130,000 clones, around nine tenths appearing once. In its sample, this clone was seen once. Its antigen is as yet unknown. The source material was peripheral blood, sampled 28 days after the second AZD1222 dose. The source is an adult who received the AZD1222 COVID-19 vaccine. V usage is TRBV15 and J usage is TRBJ1-3; 8 bases match TRBD1. The CDR3 DNA reads TGTGCCACCAGCAGACAAAGGACAGGGCGAAACACCATATATTTT. Its translation: CATSRQRTGRNTIYF. Together with reference TRBV15 and TRBJ1-3, the CDR3 gives the full variable domain: DAMVIQNPRYQVTQFGKPVTLSCSQTLNHNVMYWYQQKSSQAPKLLFHYYDKDFNNEADTPDNFQSRRPNTSFCFLDIRSPGLGDTAMYLCATSRQRTGRNTIYFGEGSWLTVV.